The next 20 T cell receptor beta chains were all read from a single sample in a study of STAT3 mutations in large granular lymphocyte leukemia. Study-level results: Every T-cell large granular lymphocyte leukemia patient had at least one immunodominant TCR beta clonotype.

The antigens of these receptors remain unknown. Assay used: immunoSEQ multiplex PCR; TCRdb lists only in-frame clones, some missing. Of some 25,000 clones listed, about 94% were seen once; the top ten hold roughly 6.5%. Sequenced: peripheral blood mononuclear cells. The receptors come from a man aged 35 to 55 with T-cell large granular lymphocyte leukemia. Some clones in this sample may be carry-over from other donors' samples.

V and J are TRBV6-6 and TRBJ1-2; maybe TRBD1 (6 bases). The CDR3 has 12 residues. Germline V CDR1 and CDR2: MNHNY, SVGAGI (reference sequence). With 6 bases removed from V and 8 bases from J, the gap between germline ends came to 13 bases. CDR3 sequence reads: CASSGTSKGYTF. The DNA of the CDR3 is TGTGCCAGCAGCGGGACAAGTAAGGGCTACACCTTC.

The gene calls are TRBV6-6 and TRBJ2-7, with D unresolved. Trimming removed 2 bases at V and 0 bases at J, with 11 bases between. The germline V gene has CDR1 MNHNY and CDR2 SVGAGI (reference sequence). This CDR3 has 15 amino acids. CDR3 protein: CASSYGKQPSYEQYF. CDR3 in DNA: TGTGCCAGCAGTTACGGAAAACAGCCCTCCTACGAGCAGTACTTC.

The count of this clone is one. This sequence joins TRBV19 and TRBJ1-6; D is perhaps TRBD1 (6 bases). This CDR3 is 17 amino acids long. The V and J ends lost 0 bases and 0 bases respectively, with 9 bases between them. Germline CDR1 and CDR2: LNHDA and SQIVND (reference sequence). This CDR3 is CASSIDGQSSYNSPLHF. The CDR3 DNA reads TGTGCCAGTAGTATAGACGGACAGAGCTCCTATAATTCACCCCTCCACTTT.

The rearrangement uses TRBV5-1 and TRBJ1-2, with unresolved D. Trimming shortened V by 1 base and J by 6 bases, and 7 bases separated the two germline ends. Germline V CDR1 and CDR2: SGHRS, YFSETQ. The CDR3 extends over 12 amino acids. The CDR3 loop is CASSLRRDGYTF. CDR3 DNA: TGCGCCAGCAGCTTGCGCCGGGATGGCTACACCTTC.

This clone was counted a single time. The CDR3: CASSEDPSTDIYGYTF. CDR3 nucleotides: TGCGCCAGCAGCGAGGACCCATCAACAGATATCTATGGCTACACCTTC. This rearrangement joins TRBV5-1 to TRBJ1-2, with D unresolved. The CDR3 runs to 16 residues. V was trimmed by 4 bases and J by 4 bases, leaving 20 bases between them. Germline values: CDR1 SGHRS, CDR2 YFSETQ.

This clone appeared a single time. The chain employs TRBV5-4 and TRBJ2-7; D is undetermined. From germline, CDR1 is SGHNT and CDR2 YYREEE (reference sequence). The CDR3 covers 14 residues. V was shortened by 0 bases and J by 3 bases, with 10 bases between the two germline ends. The CDR3 loop reads CASSLDSTLYEQYF. DNA for the CDR3: TGTGCCAGCAGCTTGGACAGCACCCTCTACGAGCAGTACTTC.

The chain recombines TRBV20-1 with TRBJ1-1; D perhaps matches TRBD1 (5 bases). Germline V gene data show CDR1 as DFQATT and CDR2 as SNEGSKA (reference sequence). The CDR3 runs 11 residues. The CDR3 nucleotides are TGCACCCCCGGGGGGGACACTGAAGCTTTCTTT. Translated, it gives CTPGGDTEAFF.

The genes are TRBV7-9 and TRBJ1-2; D may be TRBD1 (6 bases). The CDR3 is 14 residues long. Per the germline V gene, CDR1 is SEHNR and CDR2 is FQNEAQ (reference sequence). Trimming cost V 1 base and J 8 bases, with 14 bases left between them. The CDR3 DNA sequence: TGTGCCAGCAGCTTAGGCGGGGGGGCGCAAGGCTACACCTTC. It encodes CASSLGGGAQGYTF. Supplemented by reference TRBV7-9 and TRBJ1-2, the full variable domain reads DTGVSQNPRHKITKRGQNVTFRCDPISEHNRLYWYRQTLGQGPEFLTYFQNEAQLEKSRLLSDRFSAERPKGSFSTLEIQRTEQGDSAMYLCASSLGGGAQGYTFGSGTRLTVV.

The V gene is TRBV19, the J gene TRBJ2-1; D is unresolved. Deletions cut 3 bases from V and 8 bases from J, with 17 bases between. The length of the CDR3 is 15 residues. Germline CDR1 LNHDA, CDR2 SQIVND (reference sequence). The CDR3 nucleotides read TGTGCCAGTAGTATCCGGACCGGCCGAATCCATGAGCAGTTCTTC. It is translated as CASSIRTGRIHEQFF. Complete variable domain (other parts from reference TRBV19 and TRBJ2-1): DGGITQSPKYLFRKEGQNVTLSCEQNLNHDAMYWYRQDPGQGLRLIYYSQIVNDFQKGDIAEGYSVSREKKESFPLTVTSAQKNPTAFYLCASSIRTGRIHEQFFGPGTRLTVL.

The chain employs TRBV5-4 and TRBJ2-5; D possibly corresponds to TRBD1 (6 bases). Germline values: CDR1 SGHNT, CDR2 YYREEE (reference sequence). CDR3 length: 13 residues. Trimming removed 5 bases from V and 5 bases from J, with 13 bases in between. The CDR3 DNA reads as TGTGCCAGCAGACTAGGGGGTTTGGAGACCCAGTACTTC. It is translated as CASRLGGLETQYF.

This sequence joins TRBV28 and TRBJ2-7; no definite D call. The length of the CDR3 is 13 residues. Germline CDR1 is MDHEN and CDR2 is SYDVKM. V was pared by 5 bases and J by 2 bases, with 10 bases between. The CDR3 loop reads CASSPPPTYEQYF. Here the CDR3 DNA reads TGTGCCAGCAGTCCCCCCCCGACCTACGAGCAGTACTTC. Combining the CDR3 with reference TRBV28 and TRBJ2-7 gives the whole variable domain DVKVTQSSRYLVKRTGEKVFLECVQDMDHENMFWYRQDPGLGLRLIYFSYDVKMKEKGDIPEGYSVSREKKERFSLILESASTNQTSMYLCASSPPPTYEQYFGPGTRLTVT.

The rearrangement links TRBV7-9 to TRBJ1-1; D gene ambiguous. The CDR3 runs to 15 residues. Germline assignment: CDR1 SEHNR and CDR2 FQNEAQ (reference sequence). V was clipped by 0 bases and J by 0 bases, with 8 bases between them. CDR3 bases: TGTGCCAGCAGCTTAGCCGGGGTAGTGAACACTGAAGCTTTCTTT. It is translated as CASSLAGVVNTEAFF. Drawing the rest from reference TRBV7-9 and TRBJ1-1, the complete variable domain is DTGVSQNPRHKITKRGQNVTFRCDPISEHNRLYWYRQTLGQGPEFLTYFQNEAQLEKSRLLSDRFSAERPKGSFSTLEIQRTEQGDSAMYLCASSLAGVVNTEAFFGQGTRLTVV.

V usage is TRBV7-2 and J usage is TRBJ1-5; D call uncertain. Trimming pared 5 bases from V and 7 bases from J, leaving 12 bases between. In germline, CDR1 is SGHTA, CDR2 FQGNSA. This CDR3 region has 13 residues. DNA for the CDR3: TGTGCCAGCAGCCCCACGGTTGGGCAGCCCCAGCATTTT. Encoded protein: CASSPTVGQPQHF. The full variable domain, rest sourced from reference TRBV7-2 and TRBJ1-5, is GAGVSQSPSNKVTEKGKDVELRCDPISGHTALYWYRQSLGQGLEFLIYFQGNSAPDKSGLPSDRFSAERTGGSVSTLTIQRTQQEDSAVYLCASSPTVGQPQHFGDGTRLSIL.

The chain joins TRBV7-2 to TRBJ1-4; no reliable D call. V lost 5 bases, J lost 14 bases, and 18 bases lay in between. The CDR3 is made up of 13 amino acids. Germline assignment: CDR1 SGHTA and CDR2 FQGNSA. The CDR3 DNA reads as TGTGCCAGCAGCCCCCTAGGAGCGACGAGGCTGTTTTTT. Protein sequence: CASSPLGATRLFF. Together with reference TRBV7-2 and TRBJ1-4, the CDR3 gives the full variable domain: GAGVSQSPSNKVTEKGKDVELRCDPISGHTALYWYRQSLGQGLEFLIYFQGNSAPDKSGLPSDRFSAERTGGSVSTLTIQRTQQEDSAVYLCASSPLGATRLFFGSGTQLSVL.

This chain connects TRBV5-1 to TRBJ2-7; D remains unclear. The V gene's germline CDR1 is SGHRS and CDR2 YFSETQ. This CDR3 contains 12 residues. The ends were cut back, 1 base at V and 0 bases at J, with 2 bases in the middle. CDR3 loop: CASSLPSYEQYF. The CDR3 nucleotides are TGCGCCAGCAGCTTGCCCTCCTACGAGCAGTACTTC.

This clone was recorded once. This chain joins TRBV2 and TRBJ2-7; a weak D match, TRBD2 (5 bases). V was pared by 6 bases and J by 2 bases, with 20 bases between. Per the germline V gene, CDR1 is SNHLY and CDR2 is FYNNEI. The CDR3 spans 16 residues. The CDR3 protein is CASSPTPGFGPYEQYF. CDR3 nucleotide sequence: TGTGCCAGCAGCCCCACCCCGGGATTCGGACCCTACGAGCAGTACTTC. Combining the CDR3 with reference TRBV2 and TRBJ2-7 gives the whole variable domain EPEVTQTPSHQVTQMGQEVILRCVPISNHLYFYWYRQILGQKVEFLVSFYNNEISEKSEIFDDQFSVERPDGSNFTLKIRSTKLEDSAMYFCASSPTPGFGPYEQYFGPGTRLTVT.

The chain uses TRBV5-1 and TRBJ2-7, with 10 bases fitting TRBD1. Per the germline V gene, CDR1 is SGHRS and CDR2 is YFSETQ. With V trimmed by 4 bases and J by 4 bases, 11 bases remained unmatched. The CDR3 loop spans 16 amino acids. CDR3 DNA: TGCGCCAGCAGCGCGGGACAGGGGAGCTTTTGGTACGAGCAGTACTTC. Translation: CASSAGQGSFWYEQYF.

CDR3 sequence reads: CASKGYSNQPQHF. CDR3 in DNA: TGTGCCAGCAAGGGCTATAGCAATCAGCCCCAGCATTTT. V is TRBV27 and J is TRBJ1-5, with no clear D. Trimming took off 7 bases at V and 0 bases at J, with 7 bases between the two ends. This CDR3 has 13 residues. Germline V gene data show CDR1 as MNHEY and CDR2 as SMNVEV (reference sequence).

The V gene is TRBV5-4, the J gene TRBJ2-7, with 7 nucleotides matching TRBD1. The CDR3 length is 14 residues. Germline CDR1 is SGHNT and CDR2 is YYREEE (reference sequence). Trimming cost V 0 bases and J 2 bases; bases outside gene matches: 2. DNA for the CDR3: TGTGCCAGCAGCTTGGGGGACAGTACCTACGAGCAGTACTTC. Translation gives CASSLGDSTYEQYF.

The chain carries TRBV7-9 and TRBJ1-1; no clear D gene. V lost 6 bases, J lost 1 base, and 3 bases lay in between. The CDR3 contains 11 residues. Germline CDR1 reads SEHNR; CDR2 reads FQNEAQ (reference sequence). CDR3 protein: CASSSNTEAFF. CDR3 nucleotides: TGTGCCAGCAGTTCGAACACTGAAGCTTTCTTT.